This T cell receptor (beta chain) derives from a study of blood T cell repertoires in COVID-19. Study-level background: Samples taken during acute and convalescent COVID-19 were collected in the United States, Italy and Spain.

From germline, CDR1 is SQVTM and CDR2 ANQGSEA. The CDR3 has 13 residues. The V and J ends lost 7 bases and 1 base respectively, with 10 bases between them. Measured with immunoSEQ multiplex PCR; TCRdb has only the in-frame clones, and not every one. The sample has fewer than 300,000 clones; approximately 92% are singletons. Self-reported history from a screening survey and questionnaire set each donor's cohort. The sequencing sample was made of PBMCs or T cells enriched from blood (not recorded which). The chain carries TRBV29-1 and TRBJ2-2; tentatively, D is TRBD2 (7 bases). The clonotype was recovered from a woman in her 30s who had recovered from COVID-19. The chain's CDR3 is CSGEGQNTGELFF. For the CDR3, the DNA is TGCAGCGGGGAGGGACAGAACACCGGGGAGCTGTTTTTT.